Following are 31 T cell receptor beta chains from one sample sequenced in a study of Graves' ophthalmopathy and Graves' hyperthyroidism. The TCR beta CDR3 regions underwent amplification from RNA transcripts. HTBI primers were used in a first-round RT-PCR, which preceded a second-round multiplex PCR. TCRdb re-derived calls from the multiplex PCR reads in MiXCR, one entry per CDR3 protein. This sample has roughly 350,000 distinct CDR3 sequences, with roughly a sixth found just once. Sequencing used peripheral blood. All receptors derive from an adult woman with stable Graves' hyperthyroidism.

This clonotype was observed many times. The J gene is TRBJ2-2, the V gene TRBV15, with 9 bases lining up with TRBD1. Germline loops: CDR1 LNHNV, CDR2 YYDKDF (reference sequence). This CDR3 is built from 15 residues. Trimming at V came to 5 bases and at J to 3 bases, leaving 4 bases not matched to a gene. DNA for the CDR3: TGTGCCACCAGCTCACACAGGGGGCACACCGGGGAGCTGTTTTTT. Translating gives CATSSHRGHTGELFF.

This clonotype was seen at least ten times. The DNA for the CDR3 is TGTGCCAGCAGCCTCGGCCCTGCCGACCGGGCTTTCTTT. Its translation: CASSLGPADRAFF. The chain joins TRBV11-2 to TRBJ1-1; D is uncertain. V was cut by 5 bases and J by 11 bases, with 18 bases left in between. CDR1 is SGHAT, CDR2 FQNNGV, per germline. CDR3 length: 13 amino acids.

There are a few counts of this clonotype. The chain links TRBV6-1 to TRBJ2-5; weak D call: TRBD2 (6 bases). CDR1 and CDR2 from the germline V gene are MNHNS and SASEGT. The CDR3 totals 13 residues. V gave up 6 bases and J gave up 7 bases, with 15 bases separating them. In DNA, the CDR3 is TGTGCCAGCAGGGGGCACCCCGGGGGGACCCAGTACTTC. It specifies CASRGHPGGTQYF.

As for this clonotype: This is likely an artifact of a read error, given a far larger clone one base away. DNA of the CDR3: TGCGCCAGCAGCTGGAACACCGGGGAGCTGTGTTTT. Its translation: CASSWNTGELCF. The chain joins TRBV4-1 to TRBJ2-2; perhaps TRBD2 as D (5 bases). This CDR3 has 12 residues. Germline CDR1 MGHRA, CDR2 YSYEKL.

This clonotype has at least ten counts. This rearrangement joins TRBV20-1 to TRBJ1-2, with D unresolved. This CDR3 region has 16 residues. V lost 0 bases, J lost 4 bases, and 18 bases lay in between. Per the germline V gene, CDR1 is DFQATT and CDR2 is SNEGSKA (reference sequence). As DNA, the CDR3 is TGCAGTGCTAGAGATCGGAGGGATTTAAGGGCCTATGGCTACACCTTC. This translates into CSARDRRDLRAYGYTF.

This clonotype was detected many times. The chain is built from TRBV6-2 or TRBV6-3 and TRBJ1-3; D uncertain. Germline V gene lookup returns CDR1 MNHEY and CDR2 SVGEGT. Trimming pared 0 bases from V and 0 bases from J, leaving 6 bases between. The CDR3 has 15 residues. The CDR3 coding sequence is TGTGCCAGCAGTTACTCTCCTATCTCTGGAAACACCATATATTTT. As protein: CASSYSPISGNTIYF.

This clonotype was seen at least ten times. CDR3 sequence: CSARASDGAHEQYF. Here the CDR3 DNA reads TGCAGTGCTAGAGCCTCGGACGGGGCCCACGAGCAGTACTTC. The rearrangement uses TRBV20-1 and TRBJ2-7; either TRBD1 or TRBD2 may fit D (5 bases each). Germline CDR1 DFQATT, CDR2 SNEGSKA (reference sequence). The V end lost 1 base, the J end lost 5 bases, and 15 bases lay between the germline ends. CDR3 size: 14 residues.

The table lists this clonotype with many counts. This chain uses TRBV2 with TRBJ2-5; no clear D. This CDR3 contains 13 residues. V was cut by 6 bases and J by 0 bases, with 8 bases left in between. Germline V gene data show CDR1 as SNHLY and CDR2 as FYNNEI. In DNA form, the CDR3 reads TGTGCCAGCAGCGGAGAGGACCAAGAGACCCAGTACTTC. This gives the protein CASSGEDQETQYF.

This clonotype was detected many times. The chain is built from TRBV28 and TRBJ2-7; the match to TRBD2 covers 9 bases. Germline V gives CDR1 MDHEN, CDR2 SYDVKM. This CDR3 has 14 residues. V lost 7 bases, J lost 4 bases, and 8 bases stayed unmatched. The CDR3 is CASTEAGGRYEQYF. The CDR3, as DNA: TGTGCCAGCACCGAAGCGGGAGGCCGGTACGAGCAGTACTTC.

With respect to this clonotype: Being one base from a much bigger clone, this may be a read error. This chain uses TRBV18 with TRBJ1-1, with no clear D. This CDR3 comprises 14 residues. The germline gives CDR1 KGHSH, CDR2 LQKENI. CDR3 in DNA: TGTGTCAGCTCACCACCTAACGGGAACACTGAAGCTTTCTTT. Its translation is CVSSPPNGNTEAFF.

This clonotype was observed many times. The V gene is TRBV20-1, the J gene TRBJ2-7; 8 bases map to TRBD1. Germline CDR1 is DFQATT and CDR2 is SNEGSKA (reference sequence). Trimming removed 6 bases from V and 5 bases from J; junction bases left unmatched: 12. This CDR3 region has 14 residues. This chain's CDR3 is CSALTRTGLNEQYF. The CDR3 nucleotides read TGCAGTGCCCTTACGAGGACAGGGTTAAACGAGCAGTACTTC.

This clonotype was seen at least ten times. This chain connects TRBV27 to TRBJ2-7; 13 positions agree with TRBD2. Losses at the gene ends were 2 bases for V and 4 bases for J; bases not matched to a gene: 2. Looked up from germline, CDR1 is MNHEY and CDR2 is SMNVEV (reference sequence). The CDR3 spans 15 residues. CDR3 nucleotide sequence: TGTGCCAGCAGTTTAAAGGGACTAGCGGGATACGAGCAGTACTTC. It specifies CASSLKGLAGYEQYF.

Details on this clonotype: Likely a read error: the CDR3 ends without its conserved phenylalanine or tryptophan. The chain joins TRBV12-3 or TRBV12-4 to TRBJ1-5; D unresolved. Trimming took 5 bases from V and 7 from J, leaving 9 bases between them. The CDR3 spans 12 residues. CDR3 residues: CASSPSNQPQHV. CDR3 in DNA: TGTGCCAGCAGTCCCTCCAACCAGCCCCAGCATGTT.

This clonotype has at least ten counts. V gene TRBV3-1 combines with J gene TRBJ1-2, with 9 bases lining up with TRBD1. The CDR3 is 15 amino acids. The germline gives CDR1 LGHDT, CDR2 YNNKEL (reference sequence). With V trimmed by 1 base and J by 4 bases, 4 bases remained unmatched. CDR3 nucleotides: TGTGCCAGCAGCCAAGCGGACAGGGGACCCTATGGCTACACCTTC. It codes for CASSQADRGPYGYTF.

The chain couples TRBV20-1 to TRBJ2-7, with 11 bases fitting TRBD2. V lost 3 bases, J lost 3 bases, and 4 bases stayed unmatched. Per germline, CDR1 DFQATT and CDR2 SNEGSKA (reference sequence). The CDR3 is 14 amino acids. CDR3 amino acids: CSARGLADYYEQYF. The DNA of the CDR3 is TGCAGTGCTAGGGGACTAGCGGACTACTACGAGCAGTACTTC.

This clonotype appeared many times. This chain uses TRBV12-3 or TRBV12-4 with TRBJ1-2; the match to TRBD1 covers 11 bases. This CDR3 has 15 residues. The junction had 8 bases not matched to a gene; V was cut back by 6 bases and J by 5 bases. The CDR3 protein is CASSTDRDRGYGYTF. The CDR3 region has the DNA TGTGCCAGCAGCACCGATAGGGACAGGGGGTATGGCTACACCTTC.

This clonotype has at least ten counts. This chain links TRBV7-9 with TRBJ2-7; D remains unclear. V lost 1 base and J lost 7, with 8 bases in between. Germline V gene lookup returns CDR1 SEHNR and CDR2 FQNEAQ (reference sequence). The CDR3 extends over 12 amino acids. CDR3: CASSLDVDEQYF. CDR3 sequence (DNA): TGTGCCAGCAGCTTAGACGTGGATGAGCAGTACTTC. The variable domain in full, with the rest retrieved from reference TRBV7-9 and TRBJ2-7, is DTGVSQNPRHKITKRGQNVTFRCDPISEHNRLYWYRQTLGQGPEFLTYFQNEAQLEKSRLLSDRFSAERPKGSFSTLEIQRTEQGDSAMYLCASSLDVDEQYFGPGTRLTVT.

This clonotype was counted at least ten times. V gene TRBV6-5 combines with J gene TRBJ1-2; D gene unclear. Germline assignment: CDR1 MNHEY and CDR2 SVGAGI. Trimming shortened V by 4 bases and J by 8 bases, and 11 bases separated the two germline ends. This CDR3 region has 12 residues. The CDR3 reads CASSSGLAGYTF. DNA for the CDR3: TGTGCCAGCAGTTCTGGCCTGGCGGGCTACACCTTC.

The sample holds many counts of this clonotype. The chain is built from TRBV20-1 and TRBJ2-7; no clear D gene. Germline-derived CDR1 and CDR2 are DFQATT and SNEGSKA (reference sequence). V was cut by 0 bases and J by 3 bases, with 6 bases left in between. The CDR3 is made up of 12 amino acids. CDR3 sequence: CSARDWDYEQYF. Written as DNA, the CDR3 is TGCAGTGCTAGAGACTGGGACTACGAGCAGTACTTC.

This clonotype was seen only a few times. The chain links TRBV6-5 to TRBJ2-2, with 10 bases fitting TRBD2. Germline V lookup: CDR1 MNHEY, CDR2 SVGAGI. With 2 bases clipped from V and 1 base from J, the junction kept 4 bases outside the gene matches. This CDR3 is 17 amino acids long. The CDR3 here is CASSYGLAGVNTGELFF. The CDR3 DNA reads as TGTGCCAGCAGTTACGGGCTAGCGGGAGTGAACACCGGGGAGCTGTTTTTT.

This clonotype occurred many times. This chain joins TRBV7-2 and TRBJ2-7; 7 bases map to TRBD2. This CDR3 spans 14 amino acids. Germline values: CDR1 SGHTA, CDR2 FQGNSA. V dropped 4 bases and J dropped 5; count of bases not matched to a gene: 8. The CDR3 region has the DNA TGTGCCAGCAGCTCCGCTAGCGGTCTCAACGAGCAGTACTTC. Translating gives CASSSASGLNEQYF.

The V call is TRBV6-5, the J call TRBJ2-7; TRBD2 agrees at 11 bases. CDR3 length equals 15 residues. Per the germline V gene, CDR1 is MNHEY and CDR2 is SVGAGI. V lost 4 bases and J lost 2; bases outside the gene matches: 4. The CDR3 loop is CASSLTSGNPYEQYF. The CDR3 DNA sequence: TGTGCCAGCAGTTTGACTAGCGGGAACCCCTACGAGCAGTACTTC.

A note on this clonotype: A read error may account for a junction end that differs from germline. The chain has TRBV20-1 and TRBJ2-7, with D tentatively TRBD1 or TRBD2 (5 bases each). The CDR3 consists of 13 residues. Germline values: CDR1 DFQATT, CDR2 SNEGSKA (reference sequence). CDR3 loop: CTAFSGPSYEQYF. Written as DNA, the CDR3 is TGCACTGCTTTTTCGGGACCCTCCTACGAGCAGTACTTC.

The chain joins TRBV12-5 to TRBJ1-1; D perhaps matches TRBD1 (5 bases). Trimming removed 7 bases from V and 5 bases from J, with 14 bases in between. Germline V gene lookup returns CDR1 LGHNT and CDR2 FRNRAP. The length of the CDR3 is 13 residues. CDR3 amino acids: CASVPSGGTEAFF. The DNA of the CDR3 is TGTGCTAGTGTTCCAAGCGGGGGGACTGAAGCTTTCTTT.

The genes are TRBV20-1 and TRBJ1-2; TRBD1 matches 8 bases. The CDR3 totals 11 residues. CDR1 DFQATT and CDR2 SNEGSKA come from the germline V gene (reference sequence). Trimming removed 5 bases from V and 8 bases from J; junction bases left unmatched: 4. For the CDR3, the DNA is TGCAGTGCTTACAGGGGGTCCGGCTACACCTTC. Translating it yields CSAYRGSGYTF.

The chain joins TRBV6-1 to TRBJ1-6; D is uncertain. Germline CDR1 and CDR2: MNHNS and SASEGT. The germline V and J ends were trimmed by 2 bases and 7 bases, with 9 bases remaining between them. The CDR3 totals 14 residues. Written as DNA, the CDR3 is TGTGCCAGCAGTGAAAACAGCTCAAATTCACCCCTCCACTTT. Protein product: CASSENSSNSPLHF.

Worth noting for this clonotype: Given a much more abundant clone one base away, this may be a read error. The V gene is TRBV6-2 or TRBV6-3, the J gene TRBJ1-5; D gene unclear. CDR1 and CDR2 from the germline V gene are MNHEY and SVGEGT. CDR3 size: 17 residues. This chain's CDR3 is CAGSQTAAFGSNQPQHF. The DNA for the CDR3 is TGTGCCGGCAGCCAGACGGCGGCCTTCGGGAGCAATCAGCCCCAGCATTTT.

This clonotype has ten or more counts. The chain combines TRBV28 with TRBJ2-7, with D tentatively TRBD1 or TRBD2 (5 bases each). The CDR3 loop spans 13 amino acids. Germline V gene sequence: CDR1 MDHEN, CDR2 SYDVKM. The germline V and J ends were trimmed by 7 bases and 3 bases, with 13 bases remaining between them. As DNA, the CDR3 is TGTGCCAGCAATAAGGGACCTTACTACGAGCAGTACTTC. This translates into CASNKGPYYEQYF.

The chain couples TRBV3-1 to TRBJ1-2, with D maybe TRBD1 (5 bases). CDR3 length: 14 residues. Germline V gene data show CDR1 as LGHDT and CDR2 as YNNKEL (reference sequence). V gave up 2 bases and J gave up 3 bases, with 10 bases separating them. In DNA, the CDR3 is TGTGCCAGCAGCCAACCAGGGCTAGACTATGGCTACACCTTC. This codes for CASSQPGLDYGYTF. Supplemented by reference TRBV3-1 and TRBJ1-2, the full variable domain reads DTAVSQTPKYLVTQMGNDKSIKCEQNLGHDTMYWYKQDSKKFLKIMFSYNNKELIINETVPNRFSPKSPDKAHLNLHINSLELGDSAVYFCASSQPGLDYGYTFGSGTRLTVV.

On this clonotype itself: A much larger clone sits a single nucleotide away, making a read error possible. The chain couples TRBV7-2 to TRBJ2-5, with D uncertain. The length of the CDR3 is 12 residues. From germline, CDR1 is SGHTA and CDR2 FQGNSA. CDR3 sequence: CASSSAAETRYF. The CDR3 coding sequence is TGTGCCAGCAGCTCCGCCGCCGAGACCCGGTACTTC.

In this sample, this clonotype turned up a few times. This chain uses TRBV7-2 with TRBJ2-7; the D gene is possibly TRBD2 (6 bases). Germline CDR1 and CDR2: SGHTA and FQGNSA. This CDR3 contains 15 residues. Trimming cost V 5 bases and J 0 bases, with 14 bases left between them. CDR3 protein: CASSPGVTSSYEQYF. CDR3 DNA sequence: TGTGCCAGCAGCCCGGGGGTAACCAGCTCCTACGAGCAGTACTTC. Looking up the rest from reference TRBV7-2 and TRBJ2-7 gives the full variable domain: GAGVSQSPSNKVTEKGKDVELRCDPISGHTALYWYRQSLGQGLEFLIYFQGNSAPDKSGLPSDRFSAERTGGSVSTLTIQRTQQEDSAVYLCASSPGVTSSYEQYFGPGTRLTVT.